This T cell receptor (beta chain) is drawn from a study of cytomegalovirus exposure and HLA in healthy donors. About the study: Earlier sequencing of some 180 million T cells yielded around 100 million unique TCR beta sequences. General study points: For most TCR beta V segments, an earlier analysis put the productive rate at about 87% or about 30% of the time.

The CDR3 is made up of 15 amino acids. V was pared by 5 bases and J by 5 bases, with 10 bases of the junction left unmatched. The V gene's germline CDR1 is LNHNV and CDR2 YYDKDF (reference sequence). The PCR made use of 60 Vbeta and 13 Jbeta primers. Some clones are missing from TCRdb's copy, which holds only in-frame ones; the method was immunoSEQ multiplex PCR. The sample carries under 250,000 clones, around 77% recorded once. This clone was seen only a few times. Its target is not known. The sample consisted of PBMCs. This chain connects TRBV15 to TRBJ1-1; 8 bases are a match to TRBD1. The TCR was taken from a woman aged 25 to 45 in good health and CMV-seronegative. The CDR3 sequence: CATSGSGGLGTEAFF. The CDR3 DNA is TGTGCCACCAGCGGGTCAGGGGGCCTAGGGACTGAAGCTTTCTTT. Full variable domain (outside the CDR3, taken from reference TRBV15 and TRBJ1-1): DAMVIQNPRYQVTQFGKPVTLSCSQTLNHNVMYWYQQKSSQAPKLLFHYYDKDFNNEADTPDNFQSRRPNTSFCFLDIRSPGLGDTAMYLCATSGSGGLGTEAFFGQGTRLTVV.